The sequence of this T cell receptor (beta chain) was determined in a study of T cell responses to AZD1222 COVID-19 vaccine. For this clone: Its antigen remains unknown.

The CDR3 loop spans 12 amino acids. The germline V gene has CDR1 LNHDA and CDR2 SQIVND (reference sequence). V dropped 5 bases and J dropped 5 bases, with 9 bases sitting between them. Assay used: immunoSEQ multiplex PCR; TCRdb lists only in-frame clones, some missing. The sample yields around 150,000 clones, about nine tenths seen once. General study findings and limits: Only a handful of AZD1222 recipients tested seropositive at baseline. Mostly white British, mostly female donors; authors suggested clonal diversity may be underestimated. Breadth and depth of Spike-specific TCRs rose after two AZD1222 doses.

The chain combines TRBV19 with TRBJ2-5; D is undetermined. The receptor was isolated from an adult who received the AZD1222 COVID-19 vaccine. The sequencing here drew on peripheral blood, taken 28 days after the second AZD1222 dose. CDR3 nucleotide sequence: TGTGCCAGTAGTGCGAGCACGGAGACCCAGTACTTC. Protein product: CASSASTETQYF.